This is a list of T cell receptor beta chains from one sample in a study of blood T cell repertoires in COVID-19. TCRdb's table, derived via immunoSEQ multiplex PCR, lists solely in-frame clones and lacks some. This sample has roughly 70,000 clones, with around four fifths found just once. Material for sequencing was peripheral blood. Receptors were obtained from a man between 60 and 75 years old with COVID-19, enrolled during active disease. The CDR3 runs from the conserved cysteine through the conserved F or W. A D gene is named only where the DNA matches it firmly. The size entry is marked missing in some rows and otherwise reads once, few, many or a size class.

D,size,J,V,DNA,CDR3
-,-,TRBJ1-1,TRBV6-5,TGTGCCAGCAAGCTTCTGCCGTTAAACACTGAAGCTTTCTTT,CASKLLPLNTEAFF
-,once,TRBJ1-1,TRBV18,TGTGCCAGCTCACCTACAGATGGGAACACTGAAGCTTTCTTT,CASSPTDGNTEAFF
-,-,TRBJ1-5,TRBV11-2,TGTGCCAGCAGCTTAGACCAGACAGGATATCAGCCCCAGCATTTT,CASSLDQTGYQPQHF
-,few,TRBJ1-2,TRBV19,TGTGCCAGTAACACTCCGGGACAAAACTATGGCTACACCTTC,CASNTPGQNYGYTF
-,few,TRBJ1-2,TRBV19,TGTGCCAGTAGTAAGGGACCAGGGGATGGCTACACCTTC,CASSKGPGDGYTF
-,few,TRBJ2-1,TRBV10-3,TGTGCCATCAGTGAGCCCGGGACTTCGCAGTTCTTC,CAISEPGTSQFF
TRBD1,-,TRBJ2-3,TRBV2,TGTGCCAGCAGTGACCCGGGACAGGGGGCAGATACGCAGTATTTT,CASSDPGQGADTQYF
-,-,TRBJ2-3,TRBV3-1/TRBV3-2,TGTGCCAGCAGCCAAGGCGAAGAGGCAGATACGCAGTATTTT,CASSQGEEADTQYF
TRBD2,-,TRBJ2-1,TRBV5-1,TGCGCCAGCAGCTTGGCCTCGTCGAGCGGGAACAATGAGCAGTTCTTC,CASSLASSSGNNEQFF
TRBD2,-,TRBJ2-3,TRBV4-1,TGCGCCAGCAGCCAGGTGGGGGGGGGAAGCACAGATACGCAGTATTTT,CASSQVGGGSTDTQYF
-,-,TRBJ1-6,TRBV28,TGTGCCAGCAGTTTAGCTGGGAGGGGGGATTATAATTCACCCCTCCACTTT,CASSLAGRGDYNSPLHF
TRBD2,-,TRBJ2-1,TRBV28,TGTGCCAGCAGCCCCGGACTAGCAAATGAGCAGTTCTTC,CASSPGLANEQFF
-,-,TRBJ1-6,TRBV7-2,TGTGCCAGCAGCACGCAGGGGAATTCACCCCTCCACTTT,CASSTQGNSPLHF
TRBD2,-,TRBJ2-7,TRBV7-2,TGTGCCAGCAGCTTAGTACTAGCGACGTACGAGCAGTACTTC,CASSLVLATYEQYF
-,few,TRBJ1-5,TRBV3-1/TRBV3-2,TGTGCCAGCAGCCAGGGGGGACAGCCCCAGCATTTT,CASSQGGQPQHF
-,-,TRBJ2-6,TRBV28,TGTGCCACCACCTCAGGGAGGACCAACGTCCTGACTTTC,CATTSGRTNVLTF
TRBD1,-,TRBJ1-2,TRBV5-1,TGCGCCAGCAGCGTAGGGACAGCCTATGGCTACACCTTC,CASSVGTAYGYTF
-,once,TRBJ2-5,TRBV11-3,TGTGCCAGCAGACTTAGCGGATACCAAGAGACCCAGTACTTC,CASRLSGYQETQYF